This T cell receptor beta chain was profiled in a study of vaccination and CD4 T cells after COVID-19. The table lists this clonotype with a few counts. The target antigen is unknown. Treatment denoted: roughly nine-day PBMC culture with coronavirus spike peptide pools or control peptides (ViraFEST assay). Wells that each held around 2.1 million PBMCs were cultured with 9.5 to 10 IU/ml IL-2 and approximately 9.6 ug/ml peptide pools. The study sequenced cultured CD4+ T cell DNA using the Oncomine TCR Beta short-read assay. Genomic DNA was drawn out of CD4+ T cells grown in culture. TCRdb redid the calling of the PCR reads with MiXCR, one entry per CDR3 protein. The table shows around 3,700 distinct CDR3 sequences, with less than 45% occurring only once. Germline V lookup: CDR1 SEHNR, CDR2 FQNEAQ (reference sequence). The CDR3 is 15 residues long. With V trimmed by 1 base and J by 7 bases, 9 bases remained unmatched.

The source of this sequence is a human donor who had recovered from COVID-19. The chain joins TRBV7-9 to TRBJ1-2, with TRBD1 identical over 7 bases. Material: CD4+ T cells from blood, cultured in vitro. Written as DNA, the CDR3 is TGTGCCAGCAGCTTAGGACAGGGACTCTCCGGTGGCTACACCTTC. This sequence encodes CASSLGQGLSGGYTF.